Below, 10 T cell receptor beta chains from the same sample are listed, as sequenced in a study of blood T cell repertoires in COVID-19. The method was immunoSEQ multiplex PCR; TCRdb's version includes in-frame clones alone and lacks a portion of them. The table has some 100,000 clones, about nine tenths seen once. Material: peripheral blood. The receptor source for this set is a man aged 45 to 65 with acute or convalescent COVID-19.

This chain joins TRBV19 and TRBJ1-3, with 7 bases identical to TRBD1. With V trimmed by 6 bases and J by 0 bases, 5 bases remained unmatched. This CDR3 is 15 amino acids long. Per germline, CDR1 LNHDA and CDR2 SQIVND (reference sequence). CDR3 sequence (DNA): TGTGCCAGTAGCCAGGGACAGAGCTCTGGAAACACCATATATTTT. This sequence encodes CASSQGQSSGNTIYF.

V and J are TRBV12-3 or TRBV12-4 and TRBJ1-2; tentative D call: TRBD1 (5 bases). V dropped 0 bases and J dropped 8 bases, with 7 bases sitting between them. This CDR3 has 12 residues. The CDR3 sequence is CASSLAGVGYTF. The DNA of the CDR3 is TGTGCCAGCAGTTTAGCAGGGGTGGGCTACACCTTC.

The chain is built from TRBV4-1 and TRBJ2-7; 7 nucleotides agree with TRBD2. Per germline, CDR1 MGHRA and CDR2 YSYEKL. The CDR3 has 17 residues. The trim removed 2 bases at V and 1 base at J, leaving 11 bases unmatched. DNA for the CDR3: TGCGCCAGCAGCCAACTTATAGCGGGTACCCAATCCTACGAGCAGTACTTC. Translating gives CASSQLIAGTQSYEQYF.

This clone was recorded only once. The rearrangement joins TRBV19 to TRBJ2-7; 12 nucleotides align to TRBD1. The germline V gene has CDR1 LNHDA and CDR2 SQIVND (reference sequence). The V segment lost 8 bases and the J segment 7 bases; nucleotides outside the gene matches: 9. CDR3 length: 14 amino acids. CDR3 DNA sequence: TGTGCCAGTGAACCGGGACAGGGGGCCCGAGAGCAGTACTTC. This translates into CASEPGQGAREQYF.

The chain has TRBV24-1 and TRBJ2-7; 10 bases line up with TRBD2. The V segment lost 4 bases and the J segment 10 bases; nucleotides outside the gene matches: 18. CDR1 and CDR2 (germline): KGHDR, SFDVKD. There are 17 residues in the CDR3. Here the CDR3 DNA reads TGTGCCACCAGTGAGGCACAAAGACTAGCGGGTACCGGAGGTCAGTACTTC. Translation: CATSEAQRLAGTGGQYF.

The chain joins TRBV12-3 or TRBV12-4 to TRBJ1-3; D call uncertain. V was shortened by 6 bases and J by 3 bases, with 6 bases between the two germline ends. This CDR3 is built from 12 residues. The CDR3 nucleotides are TGTGCCAGCAGGTTACATGGAAACACCATATATTTT. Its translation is CASRLHGNTIYF.

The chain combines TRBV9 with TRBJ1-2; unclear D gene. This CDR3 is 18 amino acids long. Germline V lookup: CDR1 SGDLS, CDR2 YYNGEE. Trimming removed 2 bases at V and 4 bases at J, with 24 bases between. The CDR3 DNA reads TGTGCCAGCAGCGTCCACCCGATACCGGTGGGCCGCCTCTATGGCTACACCTTC. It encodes CASSVHPIPVGRLYGYTF. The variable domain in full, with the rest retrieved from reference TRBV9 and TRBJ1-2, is DSGVTQTPKHLITATGQRVTLRCSPRSGDLSVYWYQQSLDQGLQFLIQYYNGEERAKGNILERFSAQQFPDLHSELNLSSLELGDSALYFCASSVHPIPVGRLYGYTFGSGTRLTVV.

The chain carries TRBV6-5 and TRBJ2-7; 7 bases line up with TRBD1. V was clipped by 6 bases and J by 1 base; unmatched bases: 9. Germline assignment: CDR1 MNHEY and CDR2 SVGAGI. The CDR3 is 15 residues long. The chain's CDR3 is CASSDTGALSYEQYF. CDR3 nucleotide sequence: TGTGCCAGCAGCGATACAGGGGCCTTATCCTACGAGCAGTACTTC.

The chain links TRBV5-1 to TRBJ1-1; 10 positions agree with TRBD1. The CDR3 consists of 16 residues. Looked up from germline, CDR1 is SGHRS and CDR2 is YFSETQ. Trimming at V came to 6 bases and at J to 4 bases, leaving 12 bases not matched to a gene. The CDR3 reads CASTSGTGEGFTEAFF. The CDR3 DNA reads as TGCGCCAGCACCTCCGGGACAGGGGAAGGGTTCACTGAAGCTTTCTTT.

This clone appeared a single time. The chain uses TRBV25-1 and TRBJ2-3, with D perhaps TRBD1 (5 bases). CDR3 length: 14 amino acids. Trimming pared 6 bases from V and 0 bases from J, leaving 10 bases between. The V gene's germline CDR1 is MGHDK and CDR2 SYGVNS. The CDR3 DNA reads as TGTGCCAGCAGGGACAAGACTAGCACAGATACGCAGTATTTT. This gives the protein CASRDKTSTDTQYF.